Shown below are 27 T cell receptor beta chains from a single sample sequenced in a study of blood T cell repertoires in COVID-19. The repertoire was sequenced with immunoSEQ multiplex PCR; TCRdb's copy has only in-frame clones and lacks some. The sample shows 200,000 to 250,000 clones, 70% to 90% of them seen only once. The sequenced material came from PBMCs or T cells enriched from blood (not recorded which). The source of these receptors is a man aged 25-45 years who had recovered from COVID-19.

This clone was seen a few times. V usage is TRBV6-1 and J usage is TRBJ1-3, with D unclear. The length of the CDR3 is 15 residues. The V gene lost 2 bases and the J gene lost 4 bases, with 12 bases spanning the gap. Germline V CDR1 and CDR2: MNHNS, SASEGT. CDR3 sequence: CASSENSLGGNTIYF. In DNA form, the CDR3 reads TGTGCCAGCAGTGAAAACAGCTTAGGAGGAAACACCATATATTTT.

This chain joins TRBV3-1 (or the pseudogene TRBV3-2) and TRBJ2-2; tentatively, D is TRBD2 (5 bases). The germline V gene has CDR1 LGHDT and CDR2 YNNKEL (reference sequence). The CDR3 covers 19 residues. The germline V and J ends were trimmed by 4 bases and 0 bases, with 21 bases remaining between them. The CDR3 loop is CASSPEGEVSASNTGELFF. The CDR3 nucleotides are TGTGCCAGCAGCCCCGAAGGAGAGGTTAGCGCCTCGAACACCGGGGAGCTGTTTTTT.

This chain uses TRBV11-2 with TRBJ2-5, with a weak D call TRBD2 (5 bases). The V gene lost 5 bases and the J gene lost 2 bases, with 18 bases spanning the gap. Per germline, CDR1 SGHAT and CDR2 FQNNGV. This CDR3 has 16 residues. This CDR3 reads CASSPTRESTQETQYF. The CDR3 nucleotides are TGTGCCAGCAGCCCGACGAGGGAGAGCACTCAAGAGACCCAGTACTTC.

V is TRBV9 and J is TRBJ1-1; D call uncertain. Germline CDR1 is SGDLS and CDR2 is YYNGEE. This CDR3 spans 13 amino acids. V was trimmed by 4 bases and J by 4 bases, leaving 11 bases between them. CDR3 DNA sequence: TGTGCCAGCAGCTCCGCGAGGGCCACTGAAGCTTTCTTT. Translation: CASSSARATEAFF.

The rearrangement links TRBV4-3 to TRBJ2-6; 10 nucleotides line up with TRBD1. The CDR3 is 18 amino acids. Losses at the gene ends were 1 base for V and 2 bases for J; bases not matched to a gene: 5. CDR1 is LGHNA and CDR2 is YSLEER in the germline V gene. This CDR3 reads CASSQGTGGFTGANVLTF. CDR3 sequence (DNA): TGCGCCAGCAGCCAAGGGACAGGGGGTTTCACTGGGGCCAACGTCCTGACTTTC.

The chain employs TRBV7-6 and TRBJ2-7; 9 bases are a match to TRBD2. J lost 2 bases, V lost 0 bases, and 5 bases had no gene match. Germline values: CDR1 SGHVS, CDR2 FNYEAQ. The CDR3 loop spans 16 amino acids. The CDR3 loop reads CASSLALIAGAYEQYF. The DNA of the CDR3 is TGTGCCAGCAGCTTAGCCCTAATAGCGGGGGCCTACGAGCAGTACTTC. The whole variable domain, remainder taken from reference TRBV7-6 and TRBJ2-7, is GAGVSQSPRYKVTKRGQDVALRCDPISGHVSLYWYRQALGQGPEFLTYFNYEAQQDKSGLPNDRFSAERPEGSISTLTIQRTEQRDSAMYRCASSLALIAGAYEQYFGPGTRLTVT.

This chain uses TRBV27 with TRBJ2-7; weak D call: TRBD1 (5 bases). V lost 5 bases to trimming and J lost 3 bases, with 11 bases between them. The germline gives CDR1 MNHEY, CDR2 SMNVEV (reference sequence). This CDR3 spans 13 amino acids. This CDR3 is CASSVWQGYEQYF. The CDR3 nucleotides read TGTGCCAGCAGTGTTTGGCAGGGCTACGAGCAGTACTTC.

The CDR3 here is CASMSRGNTEAFF. In nucleotides, the CDR3 is TGTGCCAGCATGAGTAGGGGGAACACTGAAGCTTTCTTT. The chain carries TRBV2 and TRBJ1-1; a weak D match, TRBD1 (5 bases). CDR1 and CDR2 (germline): SNHLY, FYNNEI. The V and J ends lost 7 bases and 1 base respectively, with 10 bases between them. The CDR3 contains 13 residues.

The chain carries TRBV5-3 and TRBJ2-5, with 7 bases that match TRBD2. TRBV5-3 is reported as an ORF; its role is uncertain. Trimming took 4 bases from V and 0 from J; bases not matched to a gene: 18. This CDR3 contains 19 residues. CDR3 nucleotides: TGTGCCAGAAGCCACCCCCGGCCCCTGGGGGGGAGTTACCAAGAGACCCAGTACTTC. This sequence encodes CARSHPRPLGGSYQETQYF.

This clone appeared a few times. Other DNA sequences within the sample encode an identical CDR3. This chain joins TRBV28 and TRBJ1-6; TRBD1 matches 7 bases. Germline V CDR1 and CDR2: MDHEN, SYDVKM. CDR3 length: 15 residues. V was clipped by 5 bases and J by 7 bases; unmatched bases: 8. In nucleotides, the CDR3 is TGTGCCAGCAGTCCGAGGACAGGCCGGAATTCACCCCTCCACTTT. Protein: CASSPRTGRNSPLHF.

This chain connects TRBV9 to TRBJ1-3; D call uncertain. Germline CDR1 is SGDLS and CDR2 is YYNGEE. The V and J ends lost 0 bases and 0 bases respectively, with 7 bases between them. CDR3 size: 15 residues. The CDR3 here is CASSVAGRSGNTIYF. The CDR3 DNA is TGTGCCAGCAGCGTAGCAGGCCGCTCTGGAAACACCATATATTTT.

The chain combines TRBV2 with TRBJ1-4, with D maybe TRBD1 (6 bases). V was shortened by 1 base and J by 0 bases, with 15 bases between the two germline ends. CDR3 length: 18 amino acids. CDR1 is SNHLY and CDR2 is FYNNEI in the germline V gene. CDR3 DNA sequence: TGTGCCAGCAGTGAAGTGGGGGCCCGACTGTCAACTAATGAAAAACTGTTTTTT. This translates into CASSEVGARLSTNEKLFF.

V gene TRBV14 combines with J gene TRBJ1-4; tentatively, D is TRBD1 (6 bases). The CDR3 covers 14 residues. Trimming stripped 4 bases from V and 0 bases from J, with 6 bases between. In germline, CDR1 is SGHDN, CDR2 FVKESK. CDR3 coding DNA: TGTGCCAGCAGCCGGGGGCCAACTAATGAAAAACTGTTTTTT. Protein product: CASSRGPTNEKLFF.

The chain has TRBV21-1 and TRBJ2-3; TRBD1, the D gene given by the table, was not confirmed from the DNA. TRBV21-1 is a pseudogene. This CDR3 spans 19 amino acids. The CDR3 DNA reads TGTGCCAGCAGCGACAGTACAGGGGGCAAATTTTCTAGCACAGATACGCAGTATTTT. It yields the protein CASSDSTGGKFSSTDTQYF.

The chain has TRBV6-5 and TRBJ2-7; maybe TRBD1 (5 bases). The V gene lost 0 bases and the J gene lost 4 bases, with 13 bases spanning the gap. Germline V gene lookup returns CDR1 MNHEY and CDR2 SVGAGI. The CDR3 extends over 15 amino acids. CDR3 bases: TGTGCCAGCAGTTACTCGAAGTCAGGGTGGTACGAGCAGTACTTC. It specifies CASSYSKSGWYEQYF.

The genes are TRBV19 and TRBJ2-7, with a possible D match to TRBD1 (5 bases). CDR3 length: 15 amino acids. Trimming pared 3 bases from V and 2 bases from J, leaving 14 bases between. Germline lookup yields CDR1 LNHDA and CDR2 SQIVND (reference sequence). The chain's CDR3 is CASSMGLGHTYEQYF. In DNA form, the CDR3 reads TGTGCCAGTAGTATGGGGCTGGGTCACACCTACGAGCAGTACTTC. Supplemented by reference TRBV19 and TRBJ2-7, the full variable domain reads DGGITQSPKYLFRKEGQNVTLSCEQNLNHDAMYWYRQDPGQGLRLIYYSQIVNDFQKGDIAEGYSVSREKKESFPLTVTSAQKNPTAFYLCASSMGLGHTYEQYFGPGTRLTVT.

The V call is TRBV5-1, the J call TRBJ1-1, with 7 bases that match TRBD1. With 0 bases clipped from V and 4 bases from J, the junction kept 6 bases outside the gene matches. This CDR3 is 15 amino acids long. The germline V gene has CDR1 SGHRS and CDR2 YFSETQ. The CDR3 spells CASSLAGRQGTEAFF. CDR3 DNA sequence: TGCGCCAGCAGCTTGGCCGGGAGACAGGGCACTGAAGCTTTCTTT.

The chain is built from TRBV28 and TRBJ1-2, with D unresolved. From germline, CDR1 is MDHEN and CDR2 SYDVKM. V lost 3 bases and J 5 bases, leaving 7 bases between the germline ends. The CDR3 spans 12 residues. The CDR3 is CASSFGIYGYTF. In DNA, the CDR3 is TGTGCCAGCAGTTTCGGGATTTATGGCTACACCTTC.

Concerning this clone: Other DNA variants within this sample encode the same CDR3. The V and J genes are TRBV6-5 and TRBJ2-7; D uncertain. Germline CDR1 MNHEY, CDR2 SVGAGI. The V gene lost 0 bases and the J gene lost 7 bases, with 4 bases spanning the gap. The CDR3 sequence is 11 residues long. The CDR3 DNA reads as TGTGCCAGCAGTTACTCGAGAGAGCAGTACTTC. Its translation is CASSYSREQYF.

V gene TRBV7-2 combines with J gene TRBJ1-2; D is possibly TRBD1 (5 bases). Trimming took off 8 bases at V and 4 bases at J, with 26 bases between the two ends. This CDR3 is built from 17 residues. In germline, CDR1 is SGHTA, CDR2 FQGNSA. The CDR3 loop reads CASLPPRQPYFIYGYTF. The CDR3 DNA reads TGTGCCAGCCTTCCCCCGAGACAGCCTTATTTCATCTATGGCTACACCTTC.

V is TRBV6-5 and J is TRBJ1-1; D is perhaps TRBD1 (5 bases). CDR1 and CDR2 from the germline V gene are MNHEY and SVGAGI. This CDR3 is built from 13 residues. Trimming removed 4 bases from V and 11 bases from J, with 17 bases in between. In DNA form, the CDR3 reads TGTGCCAGCAGTTCTCGCCTCCAGGGTGGGGCTTTCTTT. As protein: CASSSRLQGGAFF.

This clone has only one observation. This sequence joins TRBV18 and TRBJ2-5; 11 bases agree with TRBD2. CDR1 is KGHSH and CDR2 is LQKENI in the germline V gene. The length of the CDR3 is 14 residues. With 4 bases clipped from V and 3 bases from J, the junction kept 1 base outside the gene matches. The CDR3: CASSRGLAEETQYF. The CDR3 bases are TGTGCCAGCTCACGGGGACTAGCGGAAGAGACCCAGTACTTC.

Here the CDR3 reads CASSPVLKRGEQYF. The CDR3 coding sequence is TGCGCCAGCAGCCCAGTTCTCAAAAGGGGCGAGCAGTACTTC. The rearrangement joins TRBV4-1 to TRBJ2-7, with TRBD1 as a possible D gene (5 bases). This CDR3 has 14 residues. Germline V CDR1 and CDR2: MGHRA, YSYEKL. V was shortened by 4 bases and J by 6 bases, with 16 bases between the two germline ends.

The chain couples TRBV6-5 to TRBJ2-3; 13 bases match TRBD2. Germline lookup yields CDR1 MNHEY and CDR2 SVGAGI. V shed 4 bases and J 4 bases; nucleotides not matched to a gene: 5. The CDR3 runs 16 residues. CDR3 in amino acids: CASSSTSGGASDTQYF. CDR3 nucleotides: TGTGCCAGCAGTTCCACTAGCGGGGGGGCCTCAGATACGCAGTATTTT.

The genes are TRBV5-4 and TRBJ1-2; D uncertain. The CDR3 covers 14 residues. V was cut by 1 base and J by 7 bases, with 14 bases left in between. Looked up from germline, CDR1 is SGHNT and CDR2 is YYREEE (reference sequence). The CDR3 loop is CASSLTVPSGGYTF. As DNA, the CDR3 is TGTGCCAGCAGCTTGACGGTCCCGAGTGGTGGCTACACCTTC.

In DNA, the CDR3 is TGTGCCAGCAGCCCCACCGTCCGTGGTAGTGAAAAACTGTTTTTT. Protein product: CASSPTVRGSEKLFF. The rearrangement joins TRBV7-2 to TRBJ1-4; D is uncertain. V was shortened by 5 bases and J by 7 bases, with 17 bases between the two germline ends. Germline V CDR1 and CDR2: SGHTA, FQGNSA. The CDR3 spans 15 residues.

CDR3 residues: CATSSPAFEGAGELFF. The CDR3 nucleotides read TGTGCCACCAGTTCCCCAGCGTTCGAAGGGGCCGGGGAGCTGTTTTTT. This rearrangement joins TRBV24-1 to TRBJ2-2, with a tentative D call TRBD1 (5 bases). V lost 6 bases and J lost 6, with 19 bases in between. CDR3 size: 16 residues. Germline assignment: CDR1 KGHDR and CDR2 SFDVKD.